This T cell receptor (beta chain) was recovered during a study of cytomegalovirus exposure and HLA in healthy donors (dated by TCRdb to about 2017). As for the study more broadly: According to an earlier analysis of a few hundred of the donors, about 179 million T cells yielded some 110 million unique TCR beta sequences and less than 300 Gb of sequence data. A separate validation cohort of approximately 120 different subjects was used in addition to the roughly 670-subject first cohort. All discovery cohort repertoires had been generated using a single sequencing platform. The later analysis used no new phenotypic data to find candidate immune exposures, relying instead on TCR beta sequences and their occurrence across donors. The study used immunosequencing to profile the T cell repertoires of approximately 690 subjects and linked those repertoires to cytomegalovirus serostatus. The study aimed to test whether signatures of past pathogen exposure could be identified by cataloging public T cell receptors. The number of typed donors differed by locus: about 620-640 for A, B, C, DRB1 and DQB1; 522 for DQA1; approximately 600 for DPA1; and about 450 for DPB1. Donor age, sex, ethnicity and CMV serostatus were collected together with the repertoire data. A later analysis re-examined previously published TCR beta repertoires from more than 550 donors and added high-resolution HLA genotyping to investigate patterns of TCR occurrence. High-throughput TCR immunosequencing, statistical association of individual TCRs with disease status, and machine learning were combined to predict cytomegalovirus infection status. Among the roughly 370 genotyped donors, around 81% belonged to the genetic ancestry cluster associated with self-reported Caucasian donors. An early release covering over 500 HLA-typed donors comprised about 300 gigabases of sequencing data and tens of millions of unique TCR sequences. On average, roughly 200,000 unique TCR beta nucleotide sequences were sequenced per donor among 398 genotyped donors of the cohort, with 15% to 20% of those sequences being non-productive. In a later genetic analysis, genome-wide SNP genotypes for 398 of the 666 donors were used, and that subset was treated as a discovery cohort. To decide whether each TCR beta V gene segment behaved as functional or pseudogenic, an earlier analysis of approximately 590 of the donors relied on high-throughput TCR beta sequencing. Several DR-DQ haplotypes were treated as single units for association and clustering because of strong linkage in the cohort. HLA typing included class I and class II loci at four-digit resolution. Study-wide findings and limitations: A total of 164 TCR beta chains were listed by the study as associated with cytomegalovirus. Compared with the roughly 670-donor mean, donors in an Asian-associated ancestry cluster had fewer N-insertions in productive TCRs, according to a later genetic analysis. The cohort was sequenced for TCR beta chains only, and without alpha or paired-chain data the features that could be detected were limited. The only immune exposure information available for the cohort was CMV serostatus. A further reported finding was that TCR beta sequences accurately predicted the HLA-A and HLA-B alleles for most subjects in the first cohort. Broadly in line with IMGT annotations, most TCR beta V segments showed up in productive rearrangements about 87% or about 30% of the time in an earlier analysis of approximately 640 of the donors. In vitro tests confirmed that a few of the cytomegalovirus-associated TCR beta chains recognize cytomegalovirus antigens. According to the authors, the approach could potentially be generalized to other disease states and immunological phenotypes. When HLA alleles, especially DR and DQ, strongly co-occurred, TCR associations were difficult to assign to individual alleles. In a later analysis, over 15,000 TCR beta sequences were associated with specific HLA alleles at a false discovery rate of 0.05. Because HLA typing was missing for some donors at each locus, association tests included only the typed subset. Cytomegalovirus status was reported to be diagnosed by the classifier with high specificity and sensitivity in both the original and validation cohorts. Most TCR sequences were observed very rarely across donors, whereas some public TCRs were present in many individuals. The presence/absence analyses assumed that sequencing depth was roughly uniform across donors, and that assumption may not be true. The sequencing pipeline was judged likely to have produced a cluster of highly shared sequence variants as a technical artifact. A later genetic analysis associated a missense DCLRE1C variant with V-gene and J-gene trimming of TCR beta chains, and an independent cohort replicated the association. In a later analysis, several top co-occurrence clusters were reported to appear linked to parvovirus B19, influenza, CMV and Epstein-Barr virus. Correlated functional status among segregating V segments might be attributable to linkage disequilibrium, but an unknown experimental factor could not be ruled out. Because counts were too low, more than 15 rarely observed V segments, including chromosome 9 orphons, were excluded from the earlier analysis of several hundred of the donors. In a later analysis, most CMV-associated TCR beta chains were found to appear HLA-restricted, with HLA associations seemingly driven largely by CMV exposure. Some IMGT-functional V segments, including TRBV6-2 and TRBV6-3, could not be distinguished by the 87-base-pair reads and were therefore excluded. A later analysis found that HLA-associated TCR beta chains were more clonally expanded and had lower generation probabilities than equally common non-associated chains. In a later analysis, the rate of TCR association differed among HLA loci, with DRB1 alleles having the most associated TCRs and HLA-C alleles having the fewest.

CDR1 and CDR2 (SGHAT, FQNNGV) derive from the germline V gene. V loses 5 bases at its end and J loses 4 bases; junction bases beyond the gene matches: 8. Counted from cysteine to phenylalanine, this CDR3 has 15 amino acids. The CDR3 DNA has 45 bases and is translated from base 1. As regards this clone: The specificity of this receptor is unknown.

The library was generated by the immunoSEQ multiplex PCR assay. For the multiplex PCR, a mixture combining 60 forward primers for TCR Vbeta segments and 13 reverse primers for TCR Jbeta segments was used. The CDR3 region of rearranged TCR beta genes was amplified from genomic DNA by a multiplex PCR assay. The amplified TCR beta libraries were sequenced on the Illumina HiSeq System as 87-base-pair reads. The authors' pipeline ran thus. A later analysis counted approximately 74 million unique TCR beta chains across the 550 to 700 repertoires, and some 12 million of these chains were shared by at least two donors. To remove PCR and sequencing errors, raw reads were error-corrected and collapsed into unique sequences using a nearest-neighbor algorithm that merged closely related sequences. Alignment of CDR3 sequences to IMGT reference sequences was used to assign V, D and J gene segments. For a sequence to be retained, a match of at least six nucleotides to both a V gene segment and a J gene segment was required. Rearrangements were called productive when the CDR3 lacked stop codons and stayed in frame with V and J; all others were non-productive. CDR3 was defined according to IMGT convention as the region running from the second conserved V-encoded cysteine to the conserved J-encoded phenylalanine. In an earlier analysis of around 640 of the donors, sequences lacking an unambiguous match to a single V gene segment were excluded. In an earlier analysis of roughly 600 of the donors, a V segment was called functional when productive rearrangements were above 56.7%, and segregating when the standard deviation between donors exceeded 5%. A statistical classification framework was built to diagnose cytomegalovirus status from the catalog of TCR beta chain sequences. V and J gene assignment, in a later analysis, came from comparing TCR nucleotide sequences with IMGT/GENE-DB human TR gene sequences. The TCRdist pipeline was used in a later analysis to assign CDR3 sequences and most-parsimonious VDJ recombination scenarios. In a later analysis, each TCR beta chain was defined by its CDR3 amino acid sequence together with its V-gene family, and reads lacking a unique V-gene family were excluded. In a later analysis, 450 to 600 highly shared, low-generation-probability nucleotide sequences were removed to address suspected cross-contamination and a sequencing artifact. In a later analysis, a clonal expansion index was calculated for each public chain from normalized within-repertoire ranks of inferred template counts. In a later analysis, generation probabilities were computed with a VDJ recombination model fitted to out-of-frame rearrangements, and the resulting probabilities were checked against IGoR. Hypergeometric tests were used in a later analysis to score TCR-TCR, TCR-HLA and TCR-CMV co-occurrence, with a repertoire-size bias correction applied to the TCR pairs. A later analysis estimated false discovery rates by permuting HLA or CMV assignments 20 times. A later analysis grouped co-occurring TCRs with DBSCAN, adding TCRdist sequence similarity when clustering within HLA-allele-positive subsets. Co-occurrence clustering excluded repertoires with fewer than 30,000 or more than 120,000 public chains, plus five with anomalous nucleotide sharing. Imported from immuneACCESS, the table was reduced by TCRdb to in-frame sequences with V and J called. These copies leave out some clones; in studies compared against another copy, an unresolved V gene accounts for under half, and the cause of the remainder is not known. V and J calls and clone size are given by that table; D and trimming were obtained from the DNA. The table for this sample lists around 130,000 clones. In total, the top ten clones hold roughly 1.4% of the sample.

In total, approximately 700 healthy bone marrow donors made up the cohort. At the time of sampling, all cohort members were nominally healthy, though unrecorded immune exposures were likely present. The donor tested CMV seronegative, placing the donor among the 300 to 400 seronegative members of the cohort. Each donor provided a peripheral blood sample, and peripheral blood mononuclear cells were used for TCR beta sequencing. Genomic DNA extraction from the blood cell samples was performed with the Qiagen DNeasy Blood Extraction Kit. Sequencing was done on a sample of PBMCs. The sequence came from a woman aged 40 to 50 in good health and CMV-seronegative. The chain uses TRBV11-2 and TRBJ2-5, and TRBD2 matches 9 of the central bases. The nucleotide sequence reads as follows: TGTGCCAGCAGCCGCGGGGGGGGTGCCGGAGAGACCCAGTACTTC. The translation is CASSRGGGAGETQYF. The full variable domain, completed from the reference TRBV11-2 and TRBJ2-5 proteins outside the CDR3, reads EAGVAQSPRYKIIEKRQSVAFWCNPISGHATLYWYQQILGQGPKLLIQFQNNGVVDDSQLPKDRFSAERLKGVDSTLKIQPAKLEDSAVYLCASSRGGGAGETQYFGPGTRLLVL.